Below, 23 T cell receptor beta chains from the same sample are listed, as sequenced in a study of T cell repertoires in ileal Crohn's disease. The table came from immunoSEQ multiplex PCR; TCRdb's copy has only in-frame clones and leaves some out. The sample holds tens of thousands of clones, approximately 78% seen once. Sequencing used ileal tissue. The receptors were gathered from an adult with Crohn's disease.

The rearrangement joins TRBV27 to TRBJ2-4; TRBD1 matches 10 bases. The CDR3 has 14 amino acids. CDR1 and CDR2 from the germline V gene are MNHEY and SMNVEV (reference sequence). J gave up 8 bases and V 6 bases, and 7 bases lay outside the gene matches. CDR3 sequence: CASSRKDRGDIQYF. Here the CDR3 DNA reads TGTGCCAGCAGCCGAAAGGACAGGGGGGACATTCAGTACTTC.

This clone was seen a few times. The chain links TRBV7-2 to TRBJ2-7, with 11 bases identical to TRBD2. CDR1 SGHTA and CDR2 FQGNSA come from the germline V gene. V lost 5 bases and J lost 4; bases outside the gene matches: 10. This CDR3 is built from 16 residues. DNA for the CDR3: TGTGCCAGCAGCCTAACTAGCGGGGGCCTATTATACGAGCAGTACTTC. Amino acid sequence: CASSLTSGGLLYEQYF.

The chain is built from TRBV9 and TRBJ1-2; D remains unclear. With 3 bases removed from V and 3 bases from J, the gap between germline ends came to 9 bases. The CDR3 covers 13 residues. Per germline, CDR1 SGDLS and CDR2 YYNGEE. The CDR3 nucleotides are TGTGCCAGCAGCGAGCAAACGGACTATGGCTACACCTTC. It codes for CASSEQTDYGYTF.

The chain links TRBV7-9 to TRBJ1-4; 8 nucleotides agree with TRBD1. The CDR3 spans 15 residues. CDR1 and CDR2 from the germline V gene are SEHNR and FQNEAQ (reference sequence). Unmatched junction bases numbered 5, after V lost 3 bases and J lost 5 bases. DNA of the CDR3: TGTGCCAGCAGCTTTAATTCAGGGGGCAATGAAAAACTGTTTTTT. Encoded protein: CASSFNSGGNEKLFF.

This rearrangement joins TRBV5-1 to TRBJ2-7, with D perhaps TRBD1 (6 bases). Germline CDR1 is SGHRS and CDR2 is YFSETQ. CDR3 length: 12 residues. The V gene lost 4 bases and the J gene lost 5 bases, with 10 bases spanning the gap. The CDR3 spells CASSVQGDEQYF. The CDR3 DNA is TGCGCCAGCAGCGTACAGGGTGACGAGCAGTACTTC.

This chain joins TRBV7-9 and TRBJ2-5, with TRBD1 identical over 7 bases. The CDR3 is made up of 15 amino acids. V lost 1 base to trimming and J lost 2 bases; unmatched junction nucleotides: 4. Germline CDR1 is SEHNR and CDR2 is FQNEAQ (reference sequence). The CDR3 loop reads CASSLVPGGQETQYF. Written as DNA, the CDR3 is TGTGCCAGCAGCTTAGTTCCAGGGGGTCAAGAGACCCAGTACTTC.

This sequence joins TRBV5-6 and TRBJ1-2, with D unresolved. V lost 2 bases and J lost 8, with 13 bases in between. The CDR3 consists of 13 residues. Per germline, CDR1 SGHDT and CDR2 YYEEEE. This chain's CDR3 is CASSFGDRGGYTF. The CDR3, as DNA: TGTGCCAGCAGCTTTGGCGACCGGGGAGGCTACACCTTC.

This clone was seen more than once but under ten times. The chain uses TRBV19 and TRBJ1-2; TRBD1 agrees at 8 bases. The V gene end was trimmed by 8 bases and the J gene end by 4 bases; junction bases not matched to a gene: 18. The CDR3 is 17 amino acids. Germline CDR1 LNHDA, CDR2 SQIVND (reference sequence). The DNA for the CDR3 is TGTGCCAGTTTTGCCCCAAGCGGAACAGGGGGTTTCTATGGCTACACCTTC. This codes for CASFAPSGTGGFYGYTF.

This chain uses TRBV7-3 with TRBJ1-1, with 10 bases aligning to TRBD1. The CDR3 runs 15 residues. V lost 7 bases to trimming and J lost 5 bases; unmatched junction nucleotides: 10. Germline values: CDR1 SGHTA, CDR2 FQGTGA. The CDR3 loop reads CASTRNDRGLTEAFF. The CDR3 DNA sequence: TGTGCCAGCACCAGGAATGACAGGGGGCTAACTGAAGCTTTCTTT. The complete variable domain, with remaining parts taken from reference TRBV7-3 and TRBJ1-1, reads GAGVSQTPSNKVTEKGKYVELRCDPISGHTALYWYRQSLGQGPEFLIYFQGTGAADDSGLPNDRFFAVRPEGSVSTLKIQRTERGDSAVYLCASTRNDRGLTEAFFGQGTRLTVV.

This chain connects TRBV7-9 to TRBJ2-7; TRBD1 matches at 9 bases. There are 15 residues in the CDR3. After removal of 4 bases from V and 3 bases from J, the junction contained 7 bases not matched to a gene. Germline CDR1 is SEHNR and CDR2 is FQNEAQ (reference sequence). CDR3 in DNA: TGTGCCAGCAGCTCCTGGACAGGGGAAAGCTACGAGCAGTACTTC. It encodes CASSSWTGESYEQYF.

The chain combines TRBV10-3 with TRBJ2-7, with 7 nucleotides matching TRBD1. The V gene's germline CDR1 is ENHRY and CDR2 SYGVKD. The CDR3 is made up of 14 amino acids. V lost 4 bases to trimming and J lost 0 bases; unmatched junction nucleotides: 3. The CDR3 DNA is TGTGCCATCAGTGCCAGACAGGGCTCCTACGAGCAGTACTTC. Protein sequence: CAISARQGSYEQYF.

This chain uses TRBV10-1 with TRBJ2-1; 7 nucleotides align to TRBD2. V trimming: 8 bases; J trimming: 7 bases; junction bases outside the gene matches: 11. Germline assignment: CDR1 WNHNN and CDR2 SYGVQD (reference sequence). The CDR3 runs to 14 residues. CDR3 coding DNA: TGCGCCAGCTCCGCGGGGGTCACGGTGAATGAGCAGTTCTTC. It yields the protein CASSAGVTVNEQFF.

This clone was seen only once. V is TRBV18 and J is TRBJ2-7, with TRBD2 identical over 9 bases. CDR1 is KGHSH, CDR2 LQKENI, per germline. V was clipped by 0 bases and J by 0 bases; unmatched bases: 6. The CDR3 loop spans 17 amino acids. In DNA form, the CDR3 reads TGTGCCAGCTCACCACCGCGCGGGGGGGGGAGCTCCTACGAGCAGTACTTC. Residues: CASSPPRGGGSSYEQYF.

This chain joins TRBV12-5 and TRBJ1-5, with 7 bases fitting TRBD1. Per germline, CDR1 LGHNT and CDR2 FRNRAP. The J segment lost 3 bases and the V segment lost 5 bases, leaving 19 bases of the junction unmatched. The CDR3 is 19 residues long. The CDR3 region has the DNA TGTGCTAGTGGTACTACAGGGGCTTCCCCTTCTTTCGCCAATCAGCCCCAGCATTTT. Translated: CASGTTGASPSFANQPQHF.

The V and J genes are TRBV9 and TRBJ1-2; D not certain. CDR1 is SGDLS and CDR2 is YYNGEE in the germline V gene. The CDR3 has 14 residues. Trimming left V 3 bases short and J 8 bases short, with 17 bases between. The CDR3 here is CASSGGFGGRGYTF. In DNA form, the CDR3 reads TGTGCCAGCAGCGGAGGGTTTGGTGGGCGCGGCTACACCTTC.

J is TRBJ1-6 and V is TRBV11-2; D remains unclear. The V end lost 0 bases, the J end lost 6 bases, and 9 bases lay between the germline ends. The germline gives CDR1 SGHAT, CDR2 FQNNGV. The CDR3 has 15 residues. The CDR3, as DNA: TGTGCCAGCAGCTTAGAGGGAGGAAGTAATTCACCCCTCCACTTT. Translating it yields CASSLEGGSNSPLHF.

The rearrangement links TRBV6-5 to TRBJ1-2; TRBD1 might be the D (6 bases). The CDR3 totals 14 residues. Germline CDR1 reads MNHEY; CDR2 reads SVGAGI. Trimming left V 5 bases short and J 8 bases short, with 18 bases between. The CDR3 sequence: CASSNDRWLWGYTF. The CDR3 coding sequence is TGTGCCAGCAGTAATGACAGGTGGCTGTGGGGCTACACCTTC.

This clone has only one observation. The V and J genes are TRBV2 and TRBJ1-1; 9 positions agree with TRBD1. The CDR3 totals 13 residues. Per germline, CDR1 SNHLY and CDR2 FYNNEI. With 5 bases clipped from V and 5 bases from J, the junction kept 3 bases outside the gene matches. In DNA form, the CDR3 reads TGTGCCAGCAGTAGGGACAGGGTAACTGAAGCTTTCTTT. Its protein is CASSRDRVTEAFF.

This clone was recorded only once. This chain joins TRBV27 and TRBJ2-2, with TRBD2 matching 7 bases. The CDR3 has 13 residues. The junction had 3 bases not matched to a gene; V was cut back by 5 bases and J by 6 bases. The germline gives CDR1 MNHEY, CDR2 SMNVEV (reference sequence). CDR3 amino acids: CASSPAGSGELFF. The CDR3 DNA sequence: TGTGCCAGCAGTCCAGCGGGGTCCGGGGAGCTGTTTTTT.

The chain combines TRBV5-6 with TRBJ1-2, with no clear D. The CDR3 loop spans 14 amino acids. V was pared by 2 bases and J by 4 bases, with 12 bases between. Looked up from germline, CDR1 is SGHDT and CDR2 is YYEEEE. In DNA form, the CDR3 reads TGTGCCAGCAGCTTCCGTGAACGGGGCTATGGCTACACCTTC. Protein: CASSFRERGYGYTF.

J is TRBJ2-5 and V is TRBV4-1; tentative D call: TRBD2 (6 bases). Trimming took off 3 bases at V and 5 bases at J, with 10 bases between the two ends. Germline CDR1 reads MGHRA; CDR2 reads YSYEKL. The CDR3 consists of 13 residues. The CDR3 protein is CASSHEGRETQYF. The CDR3 coding sequence is TGCGCCAGCAGCCATGAAGGGAGGGAGACCCAGTACTTC.

The rearrangement links TRBV19 to TRBJ1-6; TRBD1 matches at 9 bases. Germline V gene data show CDR1 as LNHDA and CDR2 as SQIVND (reference sequence). Trimming removed 6 bases from V and 9 bases from J; junction bases left unmatched: 6. This CDR3 is 14 amino acids long. The CDR3 spells CASSRTGVGSPLHF. The CDR3 nucleotides are TGTGCCAGTAGCAGGACAGGGGTAGGTTCACCCCTCCACTTT.

The CDR3 DNA follows: TGCGCCAGCAGCCCAGGGACAGGCGGGCCACCCCTCCACTTT. This codes for CASSPGTGGPPLHF. J is TRBJ1-6 and V is TRBV4-3; 8 bases are shared with TRBD1. The CDR3 length is 14 residues. V was pared by 4 bases and J by 11 bases, with 7 bases of the junction left unmatched. Germline CDR1 is LGHNA and CDR2 is YSLEER.